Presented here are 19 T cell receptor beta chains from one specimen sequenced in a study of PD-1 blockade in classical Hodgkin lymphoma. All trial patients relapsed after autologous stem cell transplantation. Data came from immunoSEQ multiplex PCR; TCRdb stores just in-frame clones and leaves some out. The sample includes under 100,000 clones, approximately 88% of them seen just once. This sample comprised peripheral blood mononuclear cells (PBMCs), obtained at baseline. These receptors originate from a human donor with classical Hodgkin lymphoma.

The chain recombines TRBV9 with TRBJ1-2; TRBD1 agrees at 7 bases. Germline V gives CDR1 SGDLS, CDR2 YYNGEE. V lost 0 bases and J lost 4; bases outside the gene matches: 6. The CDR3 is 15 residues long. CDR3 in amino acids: CASSVGGDSLYGYTF. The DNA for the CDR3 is TGTGCCAGCAGCGTAGGGGGGGACAGCCTCTATGGCTACACCTTC.

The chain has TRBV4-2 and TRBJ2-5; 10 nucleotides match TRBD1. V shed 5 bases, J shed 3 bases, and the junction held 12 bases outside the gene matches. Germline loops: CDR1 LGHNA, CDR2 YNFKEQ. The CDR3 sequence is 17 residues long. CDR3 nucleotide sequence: TGTGCCAGCAGCGGAGGGACCTCCGGGACAGGGGAAGAGACCCAGTACTTC. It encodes CASSGGTSGTGEETQYF.

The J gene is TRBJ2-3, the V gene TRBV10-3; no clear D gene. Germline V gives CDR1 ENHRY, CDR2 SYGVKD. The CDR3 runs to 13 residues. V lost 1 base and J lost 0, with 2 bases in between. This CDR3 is CAISEYSTDTQYF. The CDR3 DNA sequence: TGTGCCATCAGTGAGTATAGCACAGATACGCAGTATTTT.

CDR3 bases: TGTGCCAGCAGTGGGCAAGACACCGGGGAGCTGTTTTTT. Protein: CASSGQDTGELFF. This chain links TRBV6-5 with TRBJ2-2, with no clear D. The CDR3 is made up of 13 amino acids. Trimming pared 5 bases from V and 3 bases from J, leaving 7 bases between. In germline, CDR1 is MNHEY, CDR2 SVGAGI.

The CDR3: CASRLGLAGDETQYF. The DNA for the CDR3 is TGTGCCAGCAGACTCGGACTAGCGGGAGACGAGACCCAGTACTTC. This chain uses TRBV5-4 with TRBJ2-5, with 13 positions matching TRBD2. This CDR3 comprises 15 residues. V was pared by 5 bases and J by 5 bases, with 6 bases of the junction left unmatched. CDR1 and CDR2 (germline): SGHNT, YYREEE (reference sequence).

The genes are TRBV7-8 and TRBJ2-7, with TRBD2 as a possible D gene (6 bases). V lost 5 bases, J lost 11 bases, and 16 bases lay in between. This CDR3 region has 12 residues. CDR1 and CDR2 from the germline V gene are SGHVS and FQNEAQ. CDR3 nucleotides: TGTGCCAGCAGCCGCAATAGGGAGGAAGAGTACTTC. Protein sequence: CASSRNREEEYF.

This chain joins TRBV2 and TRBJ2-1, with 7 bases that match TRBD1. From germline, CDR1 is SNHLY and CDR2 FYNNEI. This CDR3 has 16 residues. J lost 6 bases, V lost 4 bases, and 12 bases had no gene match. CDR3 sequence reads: CASSVGVGRGSNEQFF. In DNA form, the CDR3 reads TGTGCCAGCAGTGTAGGGGTCGGCAGGGGGAGCAATGAGCAGTTCTTC.

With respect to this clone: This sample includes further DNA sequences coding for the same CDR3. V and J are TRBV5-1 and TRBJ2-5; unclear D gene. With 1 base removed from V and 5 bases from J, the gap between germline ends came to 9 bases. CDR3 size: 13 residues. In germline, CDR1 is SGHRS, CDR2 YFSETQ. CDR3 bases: TGCGCCAGCAGCTTGAGTGTTGGGGAGACCCAGTACTTC. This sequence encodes CASSLSVGETQYF.

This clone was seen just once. In DNA, the CDR3 is TGTGCCAGTGGTCGGACGGGGGAAAACATTCAGTACTTC. It translates to CASGRTGENIQYF. The chain is built from TRBV19 and TRBJ2-4, with a tentative D call TRBD2 (6 bases). The CDR3 sequence is 13 residues long. V shed 8 bases and J shed 5 bases, with 13 bases lying between them. From germline, CDR1 is LNHDA and CDR2 SQIVND (reference sequence).

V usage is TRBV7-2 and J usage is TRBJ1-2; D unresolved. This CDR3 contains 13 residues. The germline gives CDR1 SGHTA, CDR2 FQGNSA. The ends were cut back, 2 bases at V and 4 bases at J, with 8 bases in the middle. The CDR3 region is CASSLRNPYGYTF. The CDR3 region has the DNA TGTGCCAGCAGCTTAAGGAACCCCTATGGCTACACCTTC.

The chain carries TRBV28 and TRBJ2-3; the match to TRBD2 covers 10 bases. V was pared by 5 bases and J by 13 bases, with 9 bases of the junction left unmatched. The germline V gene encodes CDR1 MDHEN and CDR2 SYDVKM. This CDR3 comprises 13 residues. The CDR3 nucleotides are TGTGCCAGCAGTCTAGACAAAAGCGGGAGGGAGTATTTT. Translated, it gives CASSLDKSGREYF.

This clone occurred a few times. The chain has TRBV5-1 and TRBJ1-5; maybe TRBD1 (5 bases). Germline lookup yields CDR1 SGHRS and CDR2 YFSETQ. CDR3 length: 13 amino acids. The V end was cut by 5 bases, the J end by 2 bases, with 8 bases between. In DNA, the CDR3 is TGCGCCAGCAGTCCGACAGGCAATCAGCCCCAGCATTTT. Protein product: CASSPTGNQPQHF.

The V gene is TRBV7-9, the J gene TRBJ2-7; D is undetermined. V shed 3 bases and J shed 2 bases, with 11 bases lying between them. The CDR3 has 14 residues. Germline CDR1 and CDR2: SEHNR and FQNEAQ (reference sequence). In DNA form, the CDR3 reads TGTGCCAGCAGCTTTCAAGGCAAGCCCTACGAGCAGTACTTC. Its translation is CASSFQGKPYEQYF.

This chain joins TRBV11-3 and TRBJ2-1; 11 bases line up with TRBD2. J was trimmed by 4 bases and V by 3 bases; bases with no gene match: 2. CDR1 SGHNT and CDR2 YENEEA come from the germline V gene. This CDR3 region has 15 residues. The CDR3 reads CASSFGTSGYNEQFF. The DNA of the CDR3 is TGTGCCAGCAGCTTCGGGACTAGCGGTTACAATGAGCAGTTCTTC.

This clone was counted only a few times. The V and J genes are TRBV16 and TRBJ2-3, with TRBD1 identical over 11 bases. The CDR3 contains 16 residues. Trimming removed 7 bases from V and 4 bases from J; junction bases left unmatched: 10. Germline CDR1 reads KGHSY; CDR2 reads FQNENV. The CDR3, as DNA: TGTGCCAGCACCACGGACAGGGGGCGAAATGCAGATACGCAGTATTTT. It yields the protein CASTTDRGRNADTQYF.

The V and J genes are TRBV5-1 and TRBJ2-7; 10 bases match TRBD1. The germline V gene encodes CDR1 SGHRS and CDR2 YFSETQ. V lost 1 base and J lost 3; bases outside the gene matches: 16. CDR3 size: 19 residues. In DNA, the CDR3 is TGCGCCAGCAGCTTGCGCCCCTCCCACACCGGGACAGGGGTCTACGAGCAGTACTTC. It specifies CASSLRPSHTGTGVYEQYF. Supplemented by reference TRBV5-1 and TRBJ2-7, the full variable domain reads KAGVTQTPRYLIKTRGQQVTLSCSPISGHRSVSWYQQTPGQGLQFLFEYFSETQRNKGNFPGRFSGRQFSNSRSEMNVSTLELGDSALYLCASSLRPSHTGTGVYEQYFGPGTRLTVT.

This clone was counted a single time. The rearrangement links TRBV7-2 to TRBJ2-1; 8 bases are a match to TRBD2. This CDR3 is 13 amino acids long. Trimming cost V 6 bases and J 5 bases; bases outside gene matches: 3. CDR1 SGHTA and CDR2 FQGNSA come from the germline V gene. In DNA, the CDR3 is TGTGCCAGCAGGGTAGCGGGGAACAATGAGCAGTTCTTC. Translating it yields CASRVAGNNEQFF.

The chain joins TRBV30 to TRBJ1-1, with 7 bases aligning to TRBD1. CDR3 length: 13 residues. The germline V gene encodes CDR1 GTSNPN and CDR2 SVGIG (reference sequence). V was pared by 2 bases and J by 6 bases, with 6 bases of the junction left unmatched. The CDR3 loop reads CAWSLTGRAEAFF. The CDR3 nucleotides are TGTGCCTGGAGTCTGACAGGGAGGGCTGAAGCTTTCTTT. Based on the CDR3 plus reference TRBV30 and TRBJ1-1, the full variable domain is SQTIHQWPATLVQPVGSPLSLECTVEGTSNPNLYWYRQAAGRGLQLLFYSVGIGQISSEVPQNLSASRPQDRQFILSSKKLLLSDSGFYLCAWSLTGRAEAFFGQGTRLTVV.

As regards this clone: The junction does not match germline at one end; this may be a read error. The CDR3, as DNA: TGTGCCACCAGCAGAGCGGCGGCAGACACAGAAGCTTTCTTT. Translating it yields CATSRAAADTEAFF. The chain couples TRBV15 to TRBJ1-1, with unresolved D. The CDR3 has 14 amino acids. Germline V gene data show CDR1 as LNHNV and CDR2 as YYDKDF (reference sequence).